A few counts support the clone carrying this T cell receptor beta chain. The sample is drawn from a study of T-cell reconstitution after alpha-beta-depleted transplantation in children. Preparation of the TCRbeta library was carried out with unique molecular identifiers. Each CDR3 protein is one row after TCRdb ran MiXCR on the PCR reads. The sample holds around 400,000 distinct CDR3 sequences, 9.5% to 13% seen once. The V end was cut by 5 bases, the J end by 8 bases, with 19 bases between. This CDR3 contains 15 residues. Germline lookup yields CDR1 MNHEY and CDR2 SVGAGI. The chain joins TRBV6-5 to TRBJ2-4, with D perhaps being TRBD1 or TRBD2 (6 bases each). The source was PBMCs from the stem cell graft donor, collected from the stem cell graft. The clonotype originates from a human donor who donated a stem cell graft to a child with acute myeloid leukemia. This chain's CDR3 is CASSGLEGGGDIQYF. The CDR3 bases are TGTGCCAGCAGTGGACTCGAGGGGGGAGGAGACATTCAGTACTTC.